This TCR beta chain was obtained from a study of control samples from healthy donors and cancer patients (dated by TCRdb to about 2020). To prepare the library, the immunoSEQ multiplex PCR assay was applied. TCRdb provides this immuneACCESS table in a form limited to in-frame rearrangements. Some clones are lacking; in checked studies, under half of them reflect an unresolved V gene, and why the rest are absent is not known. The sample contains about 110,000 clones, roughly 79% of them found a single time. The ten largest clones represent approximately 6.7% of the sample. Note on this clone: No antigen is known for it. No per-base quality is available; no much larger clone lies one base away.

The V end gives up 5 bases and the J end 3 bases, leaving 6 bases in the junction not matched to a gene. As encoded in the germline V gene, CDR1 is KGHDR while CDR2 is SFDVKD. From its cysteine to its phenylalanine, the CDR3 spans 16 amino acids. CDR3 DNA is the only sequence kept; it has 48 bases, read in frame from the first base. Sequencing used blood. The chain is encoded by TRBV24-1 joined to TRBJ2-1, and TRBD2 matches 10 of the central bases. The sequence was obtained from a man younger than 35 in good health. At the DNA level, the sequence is TGTGCCACCAGTGGTTGGACTAGCGGACTCTACAATGAGCAGTTCTTC. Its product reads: CATSGWTSGLYNEQFF.